The rows below give T cell receptor beta chains drawn from one sample of a study of T cells after posttransplantation cyclophosphamide. The data were produced by immunoSEQ multiplex PCR, yet TCRdb's version contains in-frame clones alone and is incomplete. This set yields under 4,000 clones and no singletons; the top ten hold 28%. This specimen consisted of PBMCs, obtained 84 days after allogeneic stem cell transplant with posttransplant cyclophosphamide. These receptors were obtained from a female patient aged 40 to 55 who received an allogeneic stem cell transplant from a related donor, was CMV-positive, and had no GVHD. Part of the T cells may come from the graft donor. CDR3s include the opening cysteine and the closing phenylalanine or tryptophan. D genes are given only for firm matches. Clone size is stated in some rows and not others, as once, few, many or a class when expanded.

j_call clone_size d_call v_call cdr3_nt cdr3_aa
TRBJ1-2 few . TRBV15 TGTGCCACCAGCAGAGATGGGGCCTATGGCTACACCTTC CATSRDGAYGYTF
TRBJ2-7 many . TRBV12-3/TRBV12-4 TGTGCCAGCACCAATCGGGGAGTCCTCGGCGAGCAGTACTTC CASTNRGVLGEQYF
TRBJ1-1 medium-sized . TRBV10-3 TGTGCCATCAGTGAGTCGAGGCAGGCAAGCACTGAAGCTTTCTTT CAISESRQASTEAFF
TRBJ2-3 many TRBD1 TRBV7-9 TGTGCCAGCAGGTCCTACCGGGACAGGGATACGCAGTATTTT CASRSYRDRDTQYF
TRBJ2-7 . . TRBV9 TGTGCCAGTAGCTTCAAGCAGGAGACGGCATACGAGCAGTACTTC CASSFKQETAYEQYF
TRBJ1-6 many . TRBV6-2/TRBV6-3 TGTGCCAGCAGCAACGGGGGAGTCGGATCACCCCTCCACTTT CASSNGGVGSPLHF
TRBJ1-3 many TRBD1 TRBV6-2/TRBV6-3 TGTGCCGGCTCACAGGGGGCCACTGGAAACACCATATATTTT CAGSQGATGNTIYF
TRBJ1-1 many . TRBV19 TGTGCCAGTAGTGCACAGAAGAACACTGAAGCTTTCTTT CASSAQKNTEAFF
TRBJ1-5 many . TRBV10-1 TGCGCCAGCAGGACCAGGGAGGGGGATCAGCCCCAGCATTTT CASRTREGDQPQHF
TRBJ1-1 many . TRBV5-1 TGCGCCAGCAGCCCCGGGGGGGATGAGAGTACTGAAGCTTTCTTT CASSPGGDESTEAFF
TRBJ1-1 many TRBD1 TRBV12-5 TGTGCTAGTGGTACAGGGACAGCCAACACTGAAGCTTTCTTT CASGTGTANTEAFF
TRBJ1-6 many TRBD1 TRBV28 TGTGCCGTCCGTACAGGGGATACAGGCAATTCACCCCTCCACTTT CAVRTGDTGNSPLHF
TRBJ1-3 . . TRBV7-3 TGTGCCAGCAGTCCTACCCCCAAATCCTCTGGAAACACCATATATTTT CASSPTPKSSGNTIYF
TRBJ2-7 many . TRBV7-2 TGTGCCAGCAGCATCCTCAGGGGAGTGGACGAGCAGTACTTC CASSILRGVDEQYF
TRBJ1-1 many . TRBV7-9 TGTGCCAGCAGTTATAGGCAGGGCGACACTGAAGCTTTCTTT CASSYRQGDTEAFF
TRBJ1-5 many . TRBV6-1 TGTGCCAGCAGTGAAAGGGGATATGGCAATCAGCCCCAGCATTTT CASSERGYGNQPQHF
TRBJ2-3 many . TRBV5-1 TGCGCCAGCAGCTTGACGGGGTGGGCAGATACGCAGTATTTT CASSLTGWADTQYF
TRBJ1-2 many TRBD1 TRBV6-6 TGTGCCAGCACTACCGGGACAGGGGAGGGTGGCTACACCTTC CASTTGTGEGGYTF
TRBJ2-3 few TRBD2 TRBV11-2 TGTGCCAGCAGCACCCCGCTAGCGGGGGGCTTCACAGATACGCAGTATTTT CASSTPLAGGFTDTQYF
TRBJ2-1 many TRBD2 TRBV7-8 TGTGCCAGCAGCTTAGATGCGGGGGGGCAGAATGAGCAGTTCTTC CASSLDAGGQNEQFF
TRBJ2-3 many TRBD2 TRBV28 TGTGCCAGCAGTCCGTTCATAAAGCGGGGGATTAATGATGAGGGCACAGATACGCAGTATTTT CASSPFIKRGINDEGTDTQYF
TRBJ1-6 many . TRBV25-1 TGTGCCAGCAGTGAACAGGGCCCAAAGGAAAGAAATTCACCCCTCCACTTT CASSEQGPKERNSPLHF
TRBJ2-7 many TRBD1 TRBV7-6 TGTGCCAGCAGCCCTCCGGGACAGGGTACCTACGAGCAGTACTTC CASSPPGQGTYEQYF
TRBJ2-7 many TRBD2 TRBV6-2/TRBV6-3 TGTGCCAGCAGTTTGCTTCTAGCGGGGTACTCCTACGAGCAGTACTTC CASSLLLAGYSYEQYF
TRBJ2-1 many TRBD1 TRBV12-3/TRBV12-4 TGTGCCAGCAGTCAGTTGACAGGGGCCGGGGGCTACAATGAGCAGTTCTTC CASSQLTGAGGYNEQFF
TRBJ1-2 few . TRBV7-2 TGTGCCAGCAGCCCGGACAGAACCTATGGCTACACCTTC CASSPDRTYGYTF
TRBJ1-4 medium-sized . TRBV19 TGTGCCAGTAGTATAGCCTCAACTAATGAAAAACTGTTTTTT CASSIASTNEKLFF
TRBJ2-7 few TRBD1 TRBV7-3 TGTGCCAGCAGCTCCGGGACAGGGGCTTACGAGCAGTACTTC CASSSGTGAYEQYF
TRBJ1-3 many . TRBV28 TGTGCCAGCAGCTACCTGACAGCGGGAAACACCATATATTTT CASSYLTAGNTIYF
TRBJ2-7 . . TRBV9 TGTGCCAGTTTTTTCAAGCAGGGGACGGCATACGAGCAGTACTTC CASFFKQGTAYEQYF
TRBJ2-7 many TRBD1 TRBV6-1 TGTGCCAACCGGGACAGTATAACCTACGAGCAGTACTTC CANRDSITYEQYF
TRBJ2-7 many . TRBV7-9 TGTGCCAGCAGCTTAGCGACCTCTAGTAGCGAGCAGTACTTC CASSLATSSSEQYF
TRBJ2-2 many . TRBV29-1 TGCAGCGTTTCAGCGAACACCGGGGAGCTGTTTTTT CSVSANTGELFF
TRBJ1-3 many . TRBV5-1 TGCGCCAGCAGCTTGGCCGCGGCGAGCTCTGGAAACACCATATATTTT CASSLAAASSGNTIYF
TRBJ2-5 many . TRBV2 TGTGCCAGCAGTGAAGAATACAGGGAGCAAGAGACCCAGTACTTC CASSEEYREQETQYF
TRBJ1-4 many TRBD1 TRBV2 TGTGCCAGCAGGGCGAACAGGGGACCCGCGAAAAAACTGTTTTTT CASRANRGPAKKLFF
TRBJ2-3 few TRBD2 TRBV6-5 TGTGCCAGCAGTTTAAGGCGGGGGGGATTCACAGATACGCAGTATTTT CASSLRRGGFTDTQYF
TRBJ1-2 many TRBD1 TRBV7-9 TGTGCCAGCAGACCTCGACAGGGTAAAGGCTACACCTTC CASRPRQGKGYTF
TRBJ2-3 . TRBD1 TRBV11-3 TGTGCCAGCAGCCCGAGACAGGGGGCAACAGATACGCAGTATTTT CASSPRQGATDTQYF
TRBJ1-3 medium-sized . TRBV4-1 TGCGCCAGCAGCCCACGGTACAGGGAAGGAAACACCATATATTTT CASSPRYREGNTIYF
TRBJ2-1 many TRBD2 TRBV7-2 TGTGCCAGCAGCTTAGTGACTAGCGAGCAGTTCTTC CASSLVTSEQFF
TRBJ2-2 . TRBD1 TRBV5-6 TGTGCCAGCTCGACAGGGGCCGGGGAGCTGTTTTTT CASSTGAGELFF
TRBJ1-1 many . TRBV18 TGTGCCAGCTTCCCAGGGGAGTGGACTGAAGCTTTCTTT CASFPGEWTEAFF
TRBJ2-7 few . TRBV25-1 TGTGCCTCCGGGGAGAGGGCGGGCGAGCAGTACTTC CASGERAGEQYF
TRBJ2-2 many TRBD1 TRBV2 TGTGCCAGCAGTGAGACTACAGGGGCCGGGGAGCTGTTTTTT CASSETTGAGELFF